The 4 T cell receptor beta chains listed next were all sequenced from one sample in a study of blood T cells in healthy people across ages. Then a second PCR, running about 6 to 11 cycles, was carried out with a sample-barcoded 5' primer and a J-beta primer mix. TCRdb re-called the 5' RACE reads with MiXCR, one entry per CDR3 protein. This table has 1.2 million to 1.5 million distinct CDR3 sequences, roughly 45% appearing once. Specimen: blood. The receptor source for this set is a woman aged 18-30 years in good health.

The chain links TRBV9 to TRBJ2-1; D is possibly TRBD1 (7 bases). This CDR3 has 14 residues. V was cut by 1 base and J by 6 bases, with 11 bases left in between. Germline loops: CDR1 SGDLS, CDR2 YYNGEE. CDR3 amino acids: CASSVQGGRNEQFF. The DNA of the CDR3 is TGTGCCAGCAGCGTACAGGGGGGACGCAATGAGCAGTTCTTC. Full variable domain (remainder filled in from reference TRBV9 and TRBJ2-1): DSGVTQTPKHLITATGQRVTLRCSPRSGDLSVYWYQQSLDQGLQFLIQYYNGEERAKGNILERFSAQQFPDLHSELNLSSLELGDSALYFCASSVQGGRNEQFFGPGTRLTVL.

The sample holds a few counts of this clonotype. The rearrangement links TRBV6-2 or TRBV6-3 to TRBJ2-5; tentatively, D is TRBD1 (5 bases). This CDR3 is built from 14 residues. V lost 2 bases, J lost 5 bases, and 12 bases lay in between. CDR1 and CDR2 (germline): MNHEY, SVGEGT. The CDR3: CASSYQDWGETQYF. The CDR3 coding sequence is TGTGCCAGCAGTTACCAAGACTGGGGCGAGACCCAGTACTTC.

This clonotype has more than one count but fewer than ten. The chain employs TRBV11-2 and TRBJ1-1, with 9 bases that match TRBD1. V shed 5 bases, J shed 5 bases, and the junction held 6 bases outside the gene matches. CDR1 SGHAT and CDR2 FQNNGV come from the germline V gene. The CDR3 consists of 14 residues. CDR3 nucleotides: TGTGCCAGCAGCCGAACGACAGGGGGGACTGAAGCTTTCTTT. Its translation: CASSRTTGGTEAFF. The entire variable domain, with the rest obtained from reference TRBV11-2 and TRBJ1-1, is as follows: EAGVAQSPRYKIIEKRQSVAFWCNPISGHATLYWYQQILGQGPKLLIQFQNNGVVDDSQLPKDRFSAERLKGVDSTLKIQPAKLEDSAVYLCASSRTTGGTEAFFGQGTRLTVV.

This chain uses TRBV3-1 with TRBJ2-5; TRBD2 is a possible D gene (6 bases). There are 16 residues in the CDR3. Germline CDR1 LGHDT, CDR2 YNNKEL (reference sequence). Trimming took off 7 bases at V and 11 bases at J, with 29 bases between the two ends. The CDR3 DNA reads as TGTGCCAGCACCACGTCCCGCGGGGATCGAAAAAATGAGCAGTACTTC. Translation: CASTTSRGDRKNEQYF.